This T cell receptor (beta chain) came from a study of spatial heterogeneity in lung cancer. This CDR3 spans 14 amino acids. Germline loops: CDR1 SEHNR, CDR2 FQNEAQ (reference sequence). Deletions cut 7 bases from V and 0 bases from J, with 11 bases between. TCRdb called the 5' RACE reads again in MiXCR, with one record for every CDR3 protein. The sample shows 50,000 to 65,000 distinct CDR3 sequences, around 8.2% of them seen only once. Noted time point: sample taken at primary tumor resection. Sequencing covered unsorted whole RNA taken from tumor, nontumor lung or frozen PBMC. Sample: PBMCs, taken at surgery. The sequence derives from a female donor with early-stage non-small cell lung cancer. The chain has TRBV7-9 and TRBJ2-3; possibly TRBD2 for D (5 bases). The CDR3 nucleotides read TGTGCCAGCAACGTCGGGGAGAGCACAGATACGCAGTATTTT. Its translation: CASNVGESTDTQYF.